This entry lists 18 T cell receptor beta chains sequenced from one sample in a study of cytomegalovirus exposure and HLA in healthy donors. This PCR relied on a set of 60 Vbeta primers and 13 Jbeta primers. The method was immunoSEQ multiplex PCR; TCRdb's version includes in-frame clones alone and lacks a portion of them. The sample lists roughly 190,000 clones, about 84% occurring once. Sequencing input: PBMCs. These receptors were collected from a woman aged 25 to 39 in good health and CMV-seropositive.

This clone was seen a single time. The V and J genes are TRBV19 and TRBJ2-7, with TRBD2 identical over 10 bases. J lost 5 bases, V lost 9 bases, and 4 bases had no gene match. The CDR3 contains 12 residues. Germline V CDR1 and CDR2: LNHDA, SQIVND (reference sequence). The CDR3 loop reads CASRTSGNEQYF. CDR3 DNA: TGTGCCAGCAGGACTAGCGGAAACGAGCAGTACTTC.

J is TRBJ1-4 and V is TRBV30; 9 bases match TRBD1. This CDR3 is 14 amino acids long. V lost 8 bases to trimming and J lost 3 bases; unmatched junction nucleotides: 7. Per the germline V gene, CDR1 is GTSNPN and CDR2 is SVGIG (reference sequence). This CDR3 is CAGLTGGANEKLFF. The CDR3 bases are TGTGCCGGCCTGACAGGGGGTGCTAATGAAAAACTGTTTTTT.

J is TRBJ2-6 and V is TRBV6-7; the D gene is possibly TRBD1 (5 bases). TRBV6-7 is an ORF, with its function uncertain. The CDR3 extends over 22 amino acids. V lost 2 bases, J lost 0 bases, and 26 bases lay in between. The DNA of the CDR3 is TGTGCCAGCAGTTACGACACAGGCTTCGCCTCCGCCCGGTCCTCTGGGGCCAACGTCCTGACTTTC. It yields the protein CASSYDTGFASARSSGANVLTF.

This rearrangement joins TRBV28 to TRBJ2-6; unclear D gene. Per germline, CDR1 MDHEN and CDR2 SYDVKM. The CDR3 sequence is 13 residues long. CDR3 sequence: CAESSSGANVLTF. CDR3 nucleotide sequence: TGTGCTGAGAGTTCCTCTGGGGCCAACGTCCTGACTTTC. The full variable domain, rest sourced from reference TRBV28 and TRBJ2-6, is DVKVTQSSRYLVKRTGEKVFLECVQDMDHENMFWYRQDPGLGLRLIYFSYDVKMKEKGDIPEGYSVSREKKERFSLILESASTNQTSMYLCAESSSGANVLTFGAGSRLTVL.

CDR3 in amino acids: CASSALTSGGPQFF. Here the CDR3 DNA reads TGTGCCAGCAGTGCGCTGACTAGCGGGGGACCGCAGTTCTTC. V usage is TRBV2 and J usage is TRBJ2-1; 12 bases match TRBD2. The germline gives CDR1 SNHLY, CDR2 FYNNEI. The junction had 7 bases not matched to a gene; V was cut back by 4 bases and J by 12 bases. This CDR3 has 14 amino acids.

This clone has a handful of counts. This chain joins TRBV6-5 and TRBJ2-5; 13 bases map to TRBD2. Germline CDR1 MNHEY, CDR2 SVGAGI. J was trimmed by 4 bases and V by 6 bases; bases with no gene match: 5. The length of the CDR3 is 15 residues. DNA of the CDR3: TGTGCCAGCAGCACTAGCGGGGGGGGGCCAGAGACCCAGTACTTC. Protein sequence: CASSTSGGGPETQYF.

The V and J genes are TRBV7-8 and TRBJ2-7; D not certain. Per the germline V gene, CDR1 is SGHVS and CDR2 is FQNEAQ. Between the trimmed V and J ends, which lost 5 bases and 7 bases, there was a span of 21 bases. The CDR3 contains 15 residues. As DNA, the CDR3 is TGTGCCAGCAGCCCACTCCTTGGAGCTACTTGGGAGCAGTACTTC. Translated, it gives CASSPLLGATWEQYF.

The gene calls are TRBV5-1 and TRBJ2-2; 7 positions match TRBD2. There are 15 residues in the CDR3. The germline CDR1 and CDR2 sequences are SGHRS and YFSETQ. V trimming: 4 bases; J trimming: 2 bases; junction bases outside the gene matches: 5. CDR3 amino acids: CASSRLADNTGELFF. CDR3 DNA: TGCGCCAGCAGCCGTCTAGCGGATAACACCGGGGAGCTGTTTTTT.

The CDR3 DNA reads TGTGCTAGTGGTTTGGTACTTAGCGCAGCAACTAATGAAAAACTGTTTTTT. This encodes CASGLVLSAATNEKLFF. The genes are TRBV12-5 and TRBJ1-4; D unresolved. The CDR3 extends over 17 amino acids. V shed 0 bases and J shed 0 bases, with 11 bases lying between them. The germline V gene has CDR1 LGHNT and CDR2 FRNRAP.

This chain's CDR3 is CASSVDGDYGYTF. The CDR3 DNA reads TGTGCCAGCAGCGTAGACGGGGACTATGGCTACACCTTC. This chain links TRBV9 with TRBJ1-2, with D unclear. Germline loops: CDR1 SGDLS, CDR2 YYNGEE. CDR3 length equals 13 residues. The V end was cut by 0 bases, the J end by 3 bases, with 6 bases between.

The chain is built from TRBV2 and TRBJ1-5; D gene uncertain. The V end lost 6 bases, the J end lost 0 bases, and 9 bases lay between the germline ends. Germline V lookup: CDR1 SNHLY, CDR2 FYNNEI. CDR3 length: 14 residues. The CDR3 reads CASSAQHSNQPQHF. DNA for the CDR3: TGTGCCAGCAGCGCACAGCATAGCAATCAGCCCCAGCATTTT.

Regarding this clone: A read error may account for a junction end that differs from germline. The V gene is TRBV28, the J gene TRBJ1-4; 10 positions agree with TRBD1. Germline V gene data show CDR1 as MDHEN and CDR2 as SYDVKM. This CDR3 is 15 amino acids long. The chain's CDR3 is CAGSFAGTGVEKLFF. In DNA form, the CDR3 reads TGTGCCGGCAGTTTCGCCGGGACAGGGGTAGAAAAACTGTTTTTT.

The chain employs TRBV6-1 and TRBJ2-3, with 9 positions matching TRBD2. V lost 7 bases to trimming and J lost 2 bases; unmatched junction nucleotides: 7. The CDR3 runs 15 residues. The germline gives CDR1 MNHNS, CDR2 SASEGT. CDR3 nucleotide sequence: TGTGCCAGCATTACTTTAGCGGGGGCCACAGATACGCAGTATTTT. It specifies CASITLAGATDTQYF.

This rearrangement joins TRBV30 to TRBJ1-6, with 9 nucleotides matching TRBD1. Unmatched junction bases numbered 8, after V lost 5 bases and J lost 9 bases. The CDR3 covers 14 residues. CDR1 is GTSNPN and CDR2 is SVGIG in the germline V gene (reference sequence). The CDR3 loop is CAWLGQGTTSPLHF. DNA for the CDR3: TGTGCCTGGTTGGGACAGGGAACGACTTCACCCCTCCACTTT.

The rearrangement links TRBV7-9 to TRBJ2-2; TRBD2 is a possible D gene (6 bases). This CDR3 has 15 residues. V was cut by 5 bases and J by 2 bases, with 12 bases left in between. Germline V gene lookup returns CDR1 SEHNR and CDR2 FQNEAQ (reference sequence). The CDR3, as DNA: TGTGCCAGCAGCACGGTAGCGGTCAACACCGGGGAGCTGTTTTTT. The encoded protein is CASSTVAVNTGELFF.

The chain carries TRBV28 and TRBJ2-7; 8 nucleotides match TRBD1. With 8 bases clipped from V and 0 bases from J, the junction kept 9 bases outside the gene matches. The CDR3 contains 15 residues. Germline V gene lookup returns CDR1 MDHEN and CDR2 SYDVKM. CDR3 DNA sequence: TGTGCCAGCCGATCGACAGGGGAATCCTCCTACGAGCAGTACTTC. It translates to CASRSTGESSYEQYF. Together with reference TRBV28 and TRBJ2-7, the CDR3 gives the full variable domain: DVKVTQSSRYLVKRTGEKVFLECVQDMDHENMFWYRQDPGLGLRLIYFSYDVKMKEKGDIPEGYSVSREKKERFSLILESASTNQTSMYLCASRSTGESSYEQYFGPGTRLTVT.

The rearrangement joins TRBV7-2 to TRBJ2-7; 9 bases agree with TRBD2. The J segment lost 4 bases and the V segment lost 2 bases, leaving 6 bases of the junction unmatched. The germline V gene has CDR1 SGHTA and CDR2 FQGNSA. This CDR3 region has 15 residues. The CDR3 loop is CASSLLAGAKYEQYF. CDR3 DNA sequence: TGTGCCAGCAGCTTATTAGCGGGAGCTAAGTACGAGCAGTACTTC. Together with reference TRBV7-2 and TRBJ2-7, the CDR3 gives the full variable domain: GAGVSQSPSNKVTEKGKDVELRCDPISGHTALYWYRQSLGQGLEFLIYFQGNSAPDKSGLPSDRFSAERTGGSVSTLTIQRTQQEDSAVYLCASSLLAGAKYEQYFGPGTRLTVT.

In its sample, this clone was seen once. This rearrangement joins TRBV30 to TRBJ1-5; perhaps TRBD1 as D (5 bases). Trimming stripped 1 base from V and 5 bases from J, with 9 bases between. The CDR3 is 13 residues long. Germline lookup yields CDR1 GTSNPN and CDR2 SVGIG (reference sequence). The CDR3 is CAWSGGGYQPQHF. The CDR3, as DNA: TGTGCCTGGAGTGGGGGGGGATATCAGCCCCAGCATTTT.